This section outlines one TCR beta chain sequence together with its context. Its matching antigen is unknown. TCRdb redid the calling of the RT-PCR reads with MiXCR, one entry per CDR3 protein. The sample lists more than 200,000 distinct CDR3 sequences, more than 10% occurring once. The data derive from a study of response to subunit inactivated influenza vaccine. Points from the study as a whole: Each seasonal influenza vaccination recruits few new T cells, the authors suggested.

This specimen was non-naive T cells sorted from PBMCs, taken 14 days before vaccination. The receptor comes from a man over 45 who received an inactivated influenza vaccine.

The DNA of the CDR3 is TGTGCCAGCAGCTTAACAGATTCCGAGCAGTACTTC. It codes for CASSLTDSEQYF. This rearrangement joins TRBV7-9 to TRBJ2-7, with D unresolved. V lost 2 bases and J lost 6, with 8 bases in between. Germline CDR1 SEHNR, CDR2 FQNEAQ (reference sequence). The CDR3 is 12 residues long. Supplemented by reference TRBV7-9 and TRBJ2-7, the full variable domain reads DTGVSQNPRHKITKRGQNVTFRCDPISEHNRLYWYRQTLGQGPEFLTYFQNEAQLEKSRLLSDRFSAERPKGSFSTLEIQRTEQGDSAMYLCASSLTDSEQYFGPGTRLTVT.